This T cell receptor beta chain was documented in a study of metastatic and nonmetastatic thyroid tumors. Study-level information: Across peripheral blood and tumor or nodule tissue samples taken from malignant and benign thyroid patients, the repertoires were compared with one another.

In regard to this clone: The antigen is undetermined. One end of the junction fails to match germline, which may point to a read error.

CDR1 and CDR2 from the germline V gene are MNHNS and SASEGT. The CDR3 is made up of 11 amino acids. Broader study findings: It was reported that TCR beta diversity was significantly higher in malignant thyroid tumors than benign nodules, in blood and tumor.

Source study methods: CDR3 was compared across clinicopathological groups, and the resulting differences were used to build a distant-metastasis classifier for papillary thyroid cancer. TCRdb re-called the PCR reads with MiXCR. In this record, the V and J calls reflect TCRdb's handling and not the investigators' own analysis. The table lists 15,000 to 20,000 clones, about 19% of them singletons. Nobody among the patients had been given any treatment before thyroid surgery. The chain couples TRBV6-1 to TRBJ1-2; D remains unclear. Sequenced input: tumor tissue. This clonotype originated in a female donor with papillary thyroid cancer or a benign thyroid nodule (not recorded which). Some clones in this sample may be carry-over from other donors' samples. The CDR3 DNA reads TGTGCCAACAGTCAAGAATATGGCTACACCTTC. Protein: CANSQEYGYTF.